Following are 15 T cell receptor beta chains from one sample sequenced in a study of T cells in Graves' hyperthyroidism and ophthalmopathy. Authors of the study amplified TCR beta CDR3 regions from RNA transcripts. With the HTBI primer set, the TCR CDR3 went through a first round of RT-PCR. TCRdb analysed the multiplex PCR reads with MiXCR anew, one entry per CDR3 protein. The sample shows over 700,000 distinct CDR3 sequences, approximately 18% of them seen only once. The sequenced sample was blood. The receptors originated from a woman in her forties or fifties with Graves' hyperthyroidism that later progressed to Graves' ophthalmopathy.

This clonotype has at least ten counts. The rearrangement joins TRBV12-3 or TRBV12-4 to TRBJ2-1; 9 bases line up with TRBD1. There are 15 residues in the CDR3. V gave up 5 bases and J gave up 3 bases; unmatched junction bases: 5. CDR3 protein: CASSPRDRVYNEQFF. DNA for the CDR3: TGTGCCAGCAGTCCCCGGGACAGGGTCTACAATGAGCAGTTCTTC.

The rearrangement uses TRBV3-1 and TRBJ2-3, with D perhaps TRBD2 (6 bases). The CDR3 contains 16 residues. Germline V gives CDR1 LGHDT, CDR2 YNNKEL (reference sequence). V was shortened by 1 base and J by 0 bases, with 11 bases between the two germline ends. CDR3 residues: CASSQGGRGSTDTQYF. As DNA, the CDR3 is TGTGCCAGCAGCCAAGGAGGGCGGGGTAGCACAGATACGCAGTATTTT.

This clonotype was observed at least ten times. V and J are TRBV7-8 and TRBJ1-4; D remains unclear. The length of the CDR3 is 15 residues. Trimming stripped 3 bases from V and 4 bases from J, with 12 bases between. Germline V gene data show CDR1 as SGHVS and CDR2 as FQNEAQ. Here the CDR3 DNA reads TGTGCCAGCAGCTTTTCAGGAAACTATAATGAAAAACTGTTTTTT. This gives the protein CASSFSGNYNEKLFF.

This clonotype has at least ten counts. V is TRBV20-1 and J is TRBJ2-5; no definite D call. V gave up 1 base and J gave up 1 base, with 13 bases separating them. Germline CDR1 and CDR2: DFQATT and SNEGSKA (reference sequence). This CDR3 comprises 15 residues. In DNA form, the CDR3 reads TGCAGTGCTAGAGTTAGTTGGGGTTTCCAAGAGACCCAGTACTTC. Protein sequence: CSARVSWGFQETQYF.

The CDR3 region is CATSRDEAGIYEQYF. The CDR3 nucleotides read TGTGCCACCAGCAGAGACGAGGCGGGGATCTACGAGCAGTACTTC. The chain combines TRBV15 with TRBJ2-7; a possible D gene is TRBD2 (6 bases). The CDR3 totals 15 residues. CDR1 and CDR2 from the germline V gene are LNHNV and YYDKDF (reference sequence). The V and J ends lost 0 bases and 3 bases respectively, with 12 bases between them.

Note on this clonotype: A read error may explain this, as a much larger clone is one base away. This rearrangement joins TRBV2 to TRBJ2-1; a possible D gene is TRBD2 (5 bases). The CDR3 has 13 amino acids. V was clipped by 10 bases and J by 2 bases, with 12 bases between them. CDR1 and CDR2 from the germline V gene are SNHLY and FYNNEI. CDR3 amino acids: CANKRTTYNEQFF. In nucleotides, the CDR3 is TGTGCCAACAAGCGGACGACCTACAATGAGCAGTTCTTC.

On this clonotype: One junction end disagrees with the germline gene, perhaps due to a read error. The chain carries TRBV5-4 and TRBJ1-1; TRBD1 is a possible D gene (5 bases). CDR1 and CDR2 (germline): SGHNT, YYREEE (reference sequence). CDR3 length equals 16 residues. CDR3 protein: CASSLPGRSGVPEALF. Here the CDR3 DNA reads TGTGCCAGCAGCCTGCCGGGACGGAGCGGGGTCCCAGAAGCTCTCTTT.

A few counts support this clonotype. The rearrangement links TRBV5-4 to TRBJ2-2; D perhaps matches TRBD1 (5 bases). The CDR3 sequence is 16 residues long. Germline V gene data show CDR1 as SGHNT and CDR2 as YYREEE (reference sequence). The V gene lost 0 bases and the J gene lost 6 bases, with 15 bases spanning the gap. CDR3 protein: CASSLVFRAKAGELFF. In DNA form, the CDR3 reads TGTGCCAGCAGCTTGGTGTTCAGGGCGAAGGCCGGGGAGCTGTTTTTT.

V is TRBV5-1 and J is TRBJ2-3; tentative D call: TRBD2 (7 bases). Trimming took off 0 bases at V and 3 bases at J, with 14 bases between the two ends. Germline V CDR1 and CDR2: SGHRS, YFSETQ. The CDR3 contains 16 residues. CDR3 nucleotide sequence: TGCGCCAGCAGCTTGGTTCGTGGGGGGGCAACAGATACGCAGTATTTT. Translating it yields CASSLVRGGATDTQYF.

The chain has TRBV6-2 or TRBV6-3 and TRBJ2-3; TRBD2 matches at 8 bases. This CDR3 comprises 18 residues. Germline V gene lookup returns CDR1 MNHEY and CDR2 SVGEGT. V was clipped by 0 bases and J by 4 bases; unmatched bases: 12. The CDR3 bases are TGTGCCAGCAGTTACTCGGGGTCTACCGGGGGGGCGTCAGATACGCAGTATTTT. Protein: CASSYSGSTGGASDTQYF.

There are many counts of this clonotype. This chain joins TRBV7-3 and TRBJ1-2, with D tentatively TRBD1 (5 bases). CDR3 size: 13 residues. With 3 bases removed from V and 7 bases from J, the gap between germline ends came to 12 bases. Germline CDR1 and CDR2: SGHTA and FQGTGA. The CDR3 nucleotides read TGTGCCAGCAGCTTCCCCGCGGGGGGTGGCTACACCTTC. This codes for CASSFPAGGGYTF.

The table lists this clonotype with many counts. The V call is TRBV7-3, the J call TRBJ2-2, with a possible D match to TRBD1 (6 bases). In germline, CDR1 is SGHTA, CDR2 FQGTGA. With 4 bases removed from V and 1 base from J, the gap between germline ends came to 7 bases. The CDR3 is 14 amino acids. The CDR3 DNA reads TGTGCCAGCAGCTCGGGACAGAACACCGGGGAGCTGTTTTTT. Translating gives CASSSGQNTGELFF.

This chain uses TRBV5-5 with TRBJ2-2; 7 bases are shared with TRBD2. The CDR3 is 16 amino acids. Trimming took 4 bases from V and 5 from J; bases not matched to a gene: 11. The V gene's germline CDR1 is SGHKS and CDR2 YYEKEE (reference sequence). The CDR3 DNA follows: TGTGCCAGCAGCCCCCCAGTGGCGGGGGATACCGGGGAGCTGTTTTTT. This gives the protein CASSPPVAGDTGELFF. The variable domain in full, completed from reference TRBV5-5 and TRBJ2-2, reads DAGVTQSPTHLIKTRGQQVTLRCSPISGHKSVSWYQQVLGQGPQFIFQYYEKEERGRGNFPDRFSARQFPNYSSELNVNALLLGDSALYLCASSPPVAGDTGELFFGEGSRLTVL.

This clonotype was observed many times. V and J are TRBV2 and TRBJ2-7; 7 bases map to TRBD1. The CDR3 runs 14 residues. The germline CDR1 and CDR2 sequences are SNHLY and FYNNEI. V trimming: 7 bases; J trimming: 0 bases; junction bases outside the gene matches: 6. CDR3 nucleotide sequence: TGTGCCAGCATCCGGGACAGTTTCTCCTACGAGCAGTACTTC. Translating it yields CASIRDSFSYEQYF.

This chain connects TRBV5-1 to TRBJ2-7; 8 nucleotides line up with TRBD1. Losses at the gene ends were 3 bases for V and 7 bases for J; bases not matched to a gene: 6. The CDR3 has 13 residues. Per germline, CDR1 SGHRS and CDR2 YFSETQ. The CDR3 region has the DNA TGCGCCAGCAGCTATGGGACAGGCAAGGAGCAGTACTTC. Translating it yields CASSYGTGKEQYF.